This T cell receptor beta chain was profiled in a study of CD8+ T cells in alopecia areata listed by TCRdb under 2018. With regard to the full study: The treated patients took part in an open-label pilot trial in which moderate-to-severe alopecia areata was treated with oral tofacitinib at 5 to 10 mg twice daily. In both human patients and the C3H/HeJ mouse model, the study applied high-throughput TCRbeta sequencing to look at T cell clonal expansion in alopecia areata. In treated patients, disease severity was measured using the SALT score, which gives the percentage of scalp surface area affected. Scalp clonality was compared across normal scalp (n=4), patchy alopecia areata scalp (n=8), and alopecia totalis/universalis scalp (n=8). In humans, TCRbeta sequencing was performed on scalp tissue and on sorted CD4+ and CD8+ peripheral blood T cells from healthy controls and from patients with patchy or totalis/universalis alopecia areata. Biopsies were taken from tofacitinib-treated patients at baseline and at 4 and 24 weeks of treatment, and a later scalp biopsy was taken in several of the tofacitinib-treated patients. immunoSEQ multiplex PCR using 35 Vbeta forward primers and 13 Jbeta reverse primers was used to amplify TCRbeta CDR3 regions. Tofacitinib was given for 6 to 18 months, followed by 6 months of follow-up off drug to assess delayed response and recurrence. The RNA source kit depended on sample type: the PAXgene miRNA kit for fixed scalp, the miRNeasy kit for PBMCs, and the RNeasy kit for mouse skin.

Worth noting for this clone: Its binding antigen is unknown. Base-call qualities are not available, and no considerably larger clone is one nucleotide away.

The time point label here, explained by the study, means: less than five weeks on oral tofacitinib. The sample's treatment or condition label, decoded: oral pan-JAK inhibitor, 5-10 mg twice daily. Lesional scalp punch biopsies and peripheral blood were collected from alopecia areata patients. PBMCs were isolated by density centrifugation and stained for CD3, CD4 and CD8, after which CD4+ and CD8+ T cells were sorted on a FACSAria. On the study overall, not on this receptor specifically: Scalp TCR repertoire analysis is complicated because resident alphabeta T cells in normal human skin are also sequenced, whereas mouse skin is dominated by gammadelta T cells. Higher clonality and more expanded CD8+ clones were observed in lesional scalp than in normal scalp, particularly in alopecia totalis/universalis, a finding suggestive of antigenic drive. Many expanded lesional clones were found to persist in scalp and blood during tofacitinib treatment, and relapse after treatment cessation may be partly explained by this persistence. TCR sequences shared between patients were less clear than in mice, possibly partly because of HLA diversity in the patient population. Because the treated cohort was small and had only one nonresponder, larger studies are needed to examine links between baseline CD8+ expansion and response. Tofacitinib significantly decreased scalp clonality and the number of expanded CD8+ clones among the top 100 scalp clones.

CDR1 ENHRY and CDR2 SYGVKD were looked up in the germline V gene. Including cysteine and phenylalanine, the CDR3 has 15 amino acids. CDR3 DNA only is kept here, 45 bases in frame from base 1. V was cut back by 6 bases and J by 6 bases, leaving a gap of 21 bases between them. The library was obtained by the immunoSEQ multiplex PCR assay. RNA was extracted from all samples and reverse transcribed into cDNA, which served as template for TCR sequencing. SuperScript III was used to make first-strand cDNA, primed with a 2:1 mix of oligo-dT and random hexamers. Amplification bias was assessed with a synthetic immune receptor repertoire, and residual bias was removed computationally. Regarding the original processing steps: After raw reads were preprocessed to remove errors, the CDR3 was defined following IMGT conventions as running from the conserved cysteine to phenylalanine. To get clonality, Shannon entropy was normalized by log2 of the number of productive unique TCRs and the result was subtracted from 1. Whether each scalp clone was CD4 or CD8 was inferred by checking scalp TCRbeta sequences against the CD4 and CD8 repertoires from sorted blood. Drawn from immuneACCESS, this table holds only the in-frame rearrangements with V and J called that TCRdb kept. Clones are partly lost; checked studies trace under half to an unresolved V gene and leave the rest unexplained. The DNA was the basis for D and trimming; V, J and clone size are from that table. This sample gives about 190,000 clones in total; about 60% of them show up just once. The leading ten clones occupy 0.69% of the sample.

The origin of this receptor is a human donor with alopecia areata. Sequences were derived from CD4+ T cells sorted from blood, sampled at week 4, from a patient treated with tofacitinib. The chain links TRBV10-3 with TRBJ2-7; tentative D gene TRBD1, with 5 bases matching. The sequence in DNA is TGTGCCATCAGCCCCGGAACAGGAAGATCAAGCGAGCAGTACTTC. Protein translation: CAISPGTGRSSEQYF.